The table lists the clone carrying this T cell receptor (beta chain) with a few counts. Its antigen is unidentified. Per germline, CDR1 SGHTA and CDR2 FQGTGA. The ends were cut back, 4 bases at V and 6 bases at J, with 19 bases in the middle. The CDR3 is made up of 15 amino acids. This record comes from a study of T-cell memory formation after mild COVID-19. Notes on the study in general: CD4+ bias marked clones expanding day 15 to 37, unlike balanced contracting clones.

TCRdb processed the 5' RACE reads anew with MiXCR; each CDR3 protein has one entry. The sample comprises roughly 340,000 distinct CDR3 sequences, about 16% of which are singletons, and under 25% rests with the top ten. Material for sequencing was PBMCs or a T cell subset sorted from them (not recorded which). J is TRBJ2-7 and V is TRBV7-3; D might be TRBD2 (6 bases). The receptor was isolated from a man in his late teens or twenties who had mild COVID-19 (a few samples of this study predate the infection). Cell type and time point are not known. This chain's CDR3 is CASSSYGGSQAEQYF. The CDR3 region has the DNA TGTGCCAGCAGCTCCTACGGGGGTTCCCAGGCCGAGCAGTACTTC.